This T cell receptor beta chain emerged from a study of T-cell reconstitution after alpha-beta-depleted transplantation in children. The authors prepared the TCRbeta library with unique molecular identifiers. TCRdb independently ran MiXCR on the PCR reads; one entry per CDR3 protein. Here the sample spans around 440,000 distinct CDR3 sequences, 10% being singletons. Germline CDR1 is MNHEY and CDR2 is SMNVEV (reference sequence). J lost 4 bases, V lost 6 bases, and 9 bases had no gene match. There are 15 residues in the CDR3. Sequenced material: PBMCs, taken before TCRalphabeta/CD19-depleted stem cell transplant. This chain connects TRBV27 to TRBJ2-7; 10 bases line up with TRBD2. The origin of this receptor is a child aged 2-9 years with inherited bone marrow failure, due to receive a stem cell transplant. Here the CDR3 DNA reads TGTGCCAGCAGAGACCGAGCGGGAGGGAGGTACGAGCAGTACTTC. This translates into CASRDRAGGRYEQYF.